The 27 T cell receptor beta chains below were found in one sample sequenced in a study of blood T cell repertoires in COVID-19. Clones were read by immunoSEQ multiplex PCR, and TCRdb kept only the in-frame ones, dropping some. The sample lists approximately 230,000 clones, approximately 88% occurring once. The sample was peripheral blood. These receptors all come from a woman in her twenties or thirties with COVID-19, enrolled during active disease.

Written as DNA, the CDR3 is TGCGCCAGCAGCCACCCGGGACAAGGATATAGCAATCAGCCCCAGCATTTT. This translates into CASSHPGQGYSNQPQHF. This chain connects TRBV4-1 to TRBJ1-5; D might be TRBD1 (6 bases). The V and J ends lost 3 bases and 0 bases respectively, with 15 bases between them. The CDR3 consists of 17 residues. Looked up from germline, CDR1 is MGHRA and CDR2 is YSYEKL.

This clone occurred once. This chain uses TRBV12-3 or TRBV12-4 with TRBJ1-5, with no clear D. Trimming took 1 base from V and 2 from J, leaving 3 bases between them. This CDR3 has 13 residues. The CDR3 bases are TGTGCCAGCAGTTTAGTCGGCAATCAGCCCCAGCATTTT. It codes for CASSLVGNQPQHF.

The chain is built from TRBV2 and TRBJ1-1; 11 positions agree with TRBD1. Trimming took 6 bases from V and 6 from J; bases not matched to a gene: 6. Per the germline V gene, CDR1 is SNHLY and CDR2 is FYNNEI. This CDR3 is built from 14 residues. The CDR3 loop reads CASRRWDRGSEAFF. CDR3 bases: TGTGCCAGCAGGAGATGGGACAGGGGGTCTGAAGCTTTCTTT.

The table lists this clone with a count of one. This rearrangement joins TRBV6-2 or TRBV6-3 to TRBJ1-2; 12 positions match TRBD1. CDR3 length equals 21 residues. Germline assignment: CDR1 MNHEY and CDR2 SVGEGT. The V segment lost 2 bases and the J segment 7 bases; nucleotides outside the gene matches: 23. The CDR3 reads CASSYQRLTYWGQGALSGYTF. The CDR3 DNA reads as TGTGCCAGCAGTTACCAGCGGCTAACCTACTGGGGACAGGGGGCCCTATCTGGCTACACCTTC.

This clone was counted once. J is TRBJ2-5 and V is TRBV11-2, with a possible D match to TRBD2 (6 bases). From germline, CDR1 is SGHAT and CDR2 FQNNGV. The V gene lost 3 bases and the J gene lost 7 bases, with 18 bases spanning the gap. This CDR3 comprises 15 residues. The CDR3 region has the DNA TGTGCCAGCAGCTTGAATCCGAACCGGAGGGGGACCCAGTACTTC. Its translation: CASSLNPNRRGTQYF.

This sequence joins TRBV10-3 and TRBJ2-2, with a tentative D call TRBD2 (5 bases). The V gene's germline CDR1 is ENHRY and CDR2 SYGVKD. The CDR3 contains 12 residues. The V end lost 7 bases, the J end lost 3 bases, and 6 bases lay between the germline ends. CDR3 in DNA: TGTGCCATCACCGGGGACACCGGGGAGCTGTTTTTT. Amino acid sequence: CAITGDTGELFF.

The chain recombines TRBV18 with TRBJ1-2; TRBD1 matches at 12 bases. Germline CDR1 is KGHSH and CDR2 is LQKENI. The CDR3 totals 16 residues. With 0 bases clipped from V and 4 bases from J, the junction kept 3 bases outside the gene matches. CDR3 loop: CASSPPGTGGSYGYTF. In DNA form, the CDR3 reads TGTGCCAGCTCACCACCCGGGACAGGGGGCTCCTATGGCTACACCTTC.

The CDR3 nucleotides are TGTGCCAGCAGCCCTACCGACGGGAGGTCCCACAATGAGCAGTTCTTC. This encodes CASSPTDGRSHNEQFF. The rearrangement links TRBV3-1 (or the pseudogene TRBV3-2) to TRBJ2-1; 7 bases line up with TRBD2. Trimming took 4 bases from V and 5 from J; bases not matched to a gene: 11. This CDR3 region has 16 residues. Germline V gives CDR1 LGHDT, CDR2 YNNKEL (reference sequence).

The chain combines TRBV6-2 or TRBV6-3 with TRBJ1-1, with 9 bases fitting TRBD1. V shed 7 bases and J 9 bases; nucleotides not matched to a gene: 9. CDR3 size: 13 residues. CDR1 is MNHEY and CDR2 is SVGEGT in the germline V gene. CDR3 coding DNA: TGTGCCAGCATCCCGACTCACAGGGGGCAAGCTTTCTTT. This codes for CASIPTHRGQAFF.

This chain connects TRBV21-1 to TRBJ2-4; the D segment call TRBD1 is taken from the table without a DNA check. TRBV21-1 is classified as a pseudogene. The CDR3 is made up of 15 amino acids. Here the CDR3 DNA reads TGTGCCAGCAGCCCTAGGACAGGCGGCAAAAACATTCAGTACTTC. It is translated as CASSPRTGGKNIQYF.

The DNA of the CDR3 is TGTGCCAGCAGTTTTACAGGGTGGTATGGCTACACCTTC. It is translated as CASSFTGWYGYTF. The genes are TRBV27 and TRBJ1-2, with D maybe TRBD1 (6 bases). Per the germline V gene, CDR1 is MNHEY and CDR2 is SMNVEV (reference sequence). Between the trimmed V and J ends, which lost 3 bases and 5 bases, there was a span of 10 bases. There are 13 residues in the CDR3.

The rearrangement joins TRBV7-2 to TRBJ2-1; D remains unclear. V gave up 1 base and J gave up 7 bases, with 11 bases separating them. In germline, CDR1 is SGHTA, CDR2 FQGNSA. The CDR3 spans 14 residues. The CDR3 protein is CASSLGLVQNEQFF. In nucleotides, the CDR3 is TGTGCCAGCAGCTTAGGGCTGGTTCAAAATGAGCAGTTCTTC. The complete variable domain, with remaining parts taken from reference TRBV7-2 and TRBJ2-1, reads GAGVSQSPSNKVTEKGKDVELRCDPISGHTALYWYRQSLGQGLEFLIYFQGNSAPDKSGLPSDRFSAERTGGSVSTLTIQRTQQEDSAVYLCASSLGLVQNEQFFGPGTRLTVL.

This sequence joins TRBV27 and TRBJ1-1, with a possible D match to TRBD1 (5 bases). The V gene's germline CDR1 is MNHEY and CDR2 SMNVEV (reference sequence). Between the trimmed V and J ends, which lost 5 bases and 0 bases, there was a span of 13 bases. The CDR3 sequence is 15 residues long. The CDR3, as DNA: TGTGCCAGCAGTCCCTTGACAGTGATGAACACTGAAGCTTTCTTT. Protein sequence: CASSPLTVMNTEAFF.

This chain connects TRBV24-1 to TRBJ2-3; TRBD2 matches 8 bases. The CDR3 covers 15 residues. Germline trimming cut 7 bases from V and 7 bases from J; bases unmatched to any gene: 12. Germline CDR1 is KGHDR and CDR2 is SFDVKD. The CDR3: CATRAGVSGANTQYF. CDR3 coding DNA: TGTGCCACCAGAGCGGGGGTGAGTGGCGCAAATACGCAGTATTTT.

In its sample, this clone was seen once. The rearrangement links TRBV9 to TRBJ1-1; tentatively, D is TRBD1 (5 bases). The CDR3 extends over 13 amino acids. Germline V gene lookup returns CDR1 SGDLS and CDR2 YYNGEE. The germline V and J ends were trimmed by 1 base and 4 bases, with 8 bases remaining between them. CDR3 nucleotides: TGTGCCAGCAGCGTAATGGGGGGCACTGAAGCTTTCTTT. Translating gives CASSVMGGTEAFF.

The chain combines TRBV19 with TRBJ2-3, with D unclear. Germline V CDR1 and CDR2: LNHDA, SQIVND (reference sequence). This CDR3 has 12 amino acids. V was shortened by 3 bases and J by 4 bases, with 5 bases between the two germline ends. The chain's CDR3 is CASSMSADTQYF. CDR3 DNA sequence: TGTGCCAGTAGTATGTCGGCAGATACGCAGTATTTT.

The chain joins TRBV27 to TRBJ1-2; D may be TRBD1 (6 bases). The ends were cut back, 6 bases at V and 6 bases at J, with 17 bases in the middle. The CDR3 loop spans 14 amino acids. Looked up from germline, CDR1 is MNHEY and CDR2 is SMNVEV (reference sequence). The CDR3 protein is CASSPVGGADGYTF. In nucleotides, the CDR3 is TGTGCCAGCAGCCCCGTAGGGGGGGCGGATGGCTACACCTTC.

The chain carries TRBV5-1 and TRBJ1-2, with 11 bases fitting TRBD1. Looked up from germline, CDR1 is SGHRS and CDR2 is YFSETQ. This CDR3 is built from 15 residues. The ends lost 0 bases at V and 3 bases at J; junction bases unmatched: 1. The CDR3 spells CASSLEGQGDYGYTF. For the CDR3, the DNA is TGCGCCAGCAGCTTGGAGGGACAGGGGGACTATGGCTACACCTTC.

The J gene is TRBJ1-2, the V gene TRBV5-1; TRBD1 matches 9 bases. J was trimmed by 2 bases and V by 4 bases; bases with no gene match: 6. The CDR3 contains 15 residues. The germline V gene encodes CDR1 SGHRS and CDR2 YFSETQ. Here the CDR3 reads CASSRIQGANYGYTF. The CDR3 region has the DNA TGCGCCAGCAGCAGAATACAGGGGGCGAACTATGGCTACACCTTC.

This clone was recorded at least ten times. CDR3 DNA sequence: TGTGCCAGCAGTTTCGATGGGGGCGGCTATGGCTACACCTTC. This sequence encodes CASSFDGGGYGYTF. The J gene is TRBJ1-2, the V gene TRBV27, with a tentative D call TRBD1 (6 bases). There are 14 residues in the CDR3. Trimming cost V 3 bases and J 4 bases, with 12 bases left between them. Germline CDR1 MNHEY, CDR2 SMNVEV (reference sequence).

This clone has only one observation. This chain joins TRBV19 and TRBJ1-4; TRBD1 matches at 7 bases. Trimming cost V 9 bases and J 7 bases; bases outside gene matches: 14. CDR1 and CDR2 (germline): LNHDA, SQIVND (reference sequence). This CDR3 comprises 15 residues. CDR3 protein: CASQQTGAPGEKLFF. In DNA, the CDR3 is TGTGCCAGCCAGCAAACAGGGGCGCCTGGTGAAAAACTGTTTTTT. Supplemented by reference TRBV19 and TRBJ1-4, the full variable domain reads DGGITQSPKYLFRKEGQNVTLSCEQNLNHDAMYWYRQDPGQGLRLIYYSQIVNDFQKGDIAEGYSVSREKKESFPLTVTSAQKNPTAFYLCASQQTGAPGEKLFFGSGTQLSVL.

The rearrangement joins TRBV11-2 to TRBJ1-1; no definite D call. The CDR3 loop spans 13 amino acids. CDR1 and CDR2 from the germline V gene are SGHAT and FQNNGV. Trimming cost V 0 bases and J 2 bases, with 4 bases left between them. The CDR3 spells CASSLDRNTEAFF. CDR3 nucleotides: TGTGCCAGCAGCTTAGACAGAAACACTGAAGCTTTCTTT.

The chain couples TRBV10-1 to TRBJ2-1; D ambiguous. CDR1 is WNHNN, CDR2 SYGVQD, per germline (reference sequence). CDR3 length equals 13 residues. V was cut by 0 bases and J by 12 bases, with 12 bases left in between. The CDR3 region has the DNA TGCGCCAGCAGTGAGTCAAGTCTAGAGGTGCAGTTCTTC. Protein: CASSESSLEVQFF.

The V gene is TRBV11-3, the J gene TRBJ1-4; D uncertain. With 4 bases removed from V and 8 bases from J, the gap between germline ends came to 11 bases. Germline values: CDR1 SGHNT, CDR2 YENEEA. The CDR3 spans 13 residues. The CDR3 is CASSYSTGEKLFF. The CDR3 DNA is TGTGCCAGCAGCTATTCGACGGGGGAAAAACTGTTTTTT. Together with reference TRBV11-3 and TRBJ1-4, the CDR3 gives the full variable domain: EAGVVQSPRYKIIEKKQPVAFWCNPISGHNTLYWYLQNLGQGPELLIRYENEEAVDDSQLPKDRFSAERLKGVDSTLKIQPAELGDSAVYLCASSYSTGEKLFFGSGTQLSVL.

V and J are TRBV27 and TRBJ2-2; D is undetermined. Germline CDR1 MNHEY, CDR2 SMNVEV (reference sequence). V lost 4 bases and J 5 bases, leaving 11 bases between the germline ends. CDR3 length: 14 amino acids. CDR3 in DNA: TGTGCCAGCAGTTACGGGTTTAAAACCGGGGAGCTGTTTTTT. This gives the protein CASSYGFKTGELFF.

The V gene is TRBV5-4, the J gene TRBJ1-1; TRBD1 matches at 7 bases. The germline gives CDR1 SGHNT, CDR2 YYREEE (reference sequence). The trim removed 2 bases at V and 10 bases at J, leaving 11 bases unmatched. The CDR3 runs 14 residues. CDR3 sequence (DNA): TGTGCCAGCAGCTTTCAGGGGGACGGCCGCGGAGCTTTCTTT. This gives the protein CASSFQGDGRGAFF.

The chain carries TRBV7-8 and TRBJ2-7; 12 bases map to TRBD2. The CDR3 runs 17 residues. From germline, CDR1 is SGHVS and CDR2 FQNEAQ. J gave up 2 bases and V 0 bases, and 5 bases lay outside the gene matches. CDR3 protein: CASSLALASGGAYEQYF. As DNA, the CDR3 is TGTGCCAGCAGCTTAGCGCTGGCTAGCGGGGGGGCCTACGAGCAGTACTTC.